Presented here are 17 T cell receptor beta chains from one specimen sequenced in a study of cytomegalovirus exposure and HLA in healthy donors. Amplification used 60 Vbeta primers and 13 Jbeta primers. TCRdb keeps only in-frame clones here, not all; method: immunoSEQ multiplex PCR. The sample carries about 100,000 clones, 80% to 90% recorded once. The sample consisted of PBMCs. These receptors came from a woman aged 18-35 years in good health and CMV-seronegative.

CDR3 sequence reads: CASSYTSHNTGELFF. DNA of the CDR3: TGTGCCAGCAGTTATACTTCTCATAACACCGGGGAGCTGTTTTTT. J is TRBJ2-2 and V is TRBV6-6, with D unclear. Looked up from germline, CDR1 is MNHNY and CDR2 is SVGAGI (reference sequence). Trimming removed 3 bases from V and 2 bases from J, with 10 bases in between. CDR3 size: 15 residues.

This chain connects TRBV7-9 to TRBJ1-3, with 7 bases matching TRBD1. The trim removed 5 bases at V and 0 bases at J, leaving 4 bases unmatched. The germline V gene has CDR1 SEHNR and CDR2 FQNEAQ (reference sequence). The CDR3 consists of 15 residues. CDR3 amino acids: CASSAGTDSGNTIYF. The CDR3 DNA sequence: TGTGCCAGCAGCGCCGGGACAGACTCTGGAAACACCATATATTTT. The variable domain in full, completed from reference TRBV7-9 and TRBJ1-3, reads DTGVSQNPRHKITKRGQNVTFRCDPISEHNRLYWYRQTLGQGPEFLTYFQNEAQLEKSRLLSDRFSAERPKGSFSTLEIQRTEQGDSAMYLCASSAGTDSGNTIYFGEGSWLTVV.

The chain is built from TRBV7-9 and TRBJ2-2; D might be TRBD2 (5 bases). V was pared by 5 bases and J by 6 bases, with 13 bases between. CDR3 length equals 14 residues. Germline CDR1 is SEHNR and CDR2 is FQNEAQ (reference sequence). In nucleotides, the CDR3 is TGTGCCAGCAGCCAGTCGGAGGCGGCCGGGGAGCTGTTTTTT. This encodes CASSQSEAAGELFF.

V gene TRBV9 combines with J gene TRBJ1-1, with 8 bases fitting TRBD1. CDR1 is SGDLS, CDR2 YYNGEE, per germline. This CDR3 has 13 residues. V lost 4 bases and J lost 8; bases outside the gene matches: 7. The CDR3: CASSFRAGGEAFF. The DNA for the CDR3 is TGTGCCAGCAGCTTTCGAGCAGGGGGCGAAGCTTTCTTT.

Concerning this clone: At one boundary the junction diverges from the germline segment, which might be a read error. The rearrangement joins TRBV7-9 to TRBJ2-1; 11 bases map to TRBD1. There are 15 residues in the CDR3. Germline CDR1 and CDR2: SEHNR and FQNEAQ (reference sequence). The CDR3 DNA reads as TGTTCCAGCAGCCACCGGGACAGGGGGTTTGACGAGCAGTTCTTC. As protein: CSSSHRDRGFDEQFF.

To note about this clone: Relative to the germline gene, one junction end is altered; a read error may explain this. The chain carries TRBV9 and TRBJ2-1; TRBD2 matches at 8 bases. Per the germline V gene, CDR1 is SGDLS and CDR2 is YYNGEE. The CDR3 covers 15 residues. For the CDR3, the DNA is TGTGCCGGCAGCCCCATAGCGGGGCGTTACAATGAGCAGTTCTTC. It is translated as CAGSPIAGRYNEQFF. The variable domain in full, completed from reference TRBV9 and TRBJ2-1, reads DSGVTQTPKHLITATGQRVTLRCSPRSGDLSVYWYQQSLDQGLQFLIQYYNGEERAKGNILERFSAQQFPDLHSELNLSSLELGDSALYFCAGSPIAGRYNEQFFGPGTRLTVL.

The rearrangement links TRBV13 to TRBJ1-1; D is possibly TRBD1 (5 bases). The CDR3 has 14 residues. Germline loops: CDR1 PRHDT, CDR2 FYEKMQ (reference sequence). The V end was cut by 0 bases, the J end by 4 bases, with 9 bases between. CDR3 sequence (DNA): TGTGCCAGCAGCTTAGGTTCAGGGTCCACTGAAGCTTTCTTT. Protein sequence: CASSLGSGSTEAFF.

This clone was seen only a few times. The rearrangement joins TRBV10-1 to TRBJ1-1; D remains ambiguous. Germline loops: CDR1 WNHNN, CDR2 SYGVQD (reference sequence). V was pared by 10 bases and J by 5 bases, with 14 bases between. The length of the CDR3 is 12 residues. The CDR3 here is CAIRSRGTEAFF. The DNA for the CDR3 is TGCGCCATTCGATCTCGCGGGACTGAAGCTTTCTTT.

This chain joins TRBV7-9 and TRBJ2-3, with D possibly matching TRBD1 (5 bases). Germline CDR1 reads SEHNR; CDR2 reads FQNEAQ (reference sequence). The germline V and J ends were trimmed by 4 bases and 5 bases, with 13 bases remaining between them. This CDR3 region has 14 residues. The CDR3 DNA sequence: TGTGCCAGCAGCTCGATAGAGACAGTAGATACGCAGTATTTT. Translating it yields CASSSIETVDTQYF.

This clone was seen only once. The chain joins TRBV5-1 to TRBJ2-3; TRBD2 aligns across 9 bases. Germline lookup yields CDR1 SGHRS and CDR2 YFSETQ. CDR3 length: 17 residues. V dropped 0 bases and J dropped 0; count of bases not matched to a gene: 5. CDR3 nucleotides: TGCGCCAGCAGCTTGGTGGGAAGCGGGGGGAGCACAGATACGCAGTATTTT. As protein: CASSLVGSGGSTDTQYF. Full variable domain (missing parts from reference TRBV5-1 and TRBJ2-3): KAGVTQTPRYLIKTRGQQVTLSCSPISGHRSVSWYQQTPGQGLQFLFEYFSETQRNKGNFPGRFSGRQFSNSRSEMNVSTLELGDSALYLCASSLVGSGGSTDTQYFGPGTRLTVL.

The CDR3 DNA follows: TGCGCCAGCAGCTTGGTTAGGGGGACTATAAAGTTCTTC. Translating gives CASSLVRGTIKFF. The rearrangement joins TRBV5-1 to TRBJ2-1, with a weak D call TRBD2 (7 bases). The CDR3 sequence is 13 residues long. Trimming removed 0 bases from V and 14 bases from J, with 15 bases in between. Germline V gene data show CDR1 as SGHRS and CDR2 as YFSETQ.

This chain links TRBV6-1 with TRBJ2-3; 7 bases are a match to TRBD2. The CDR3 totals 11 residues. The germline V gene encodes CDR1 MNHNS and CDR2 SASEGT. With 7 bases clipped from V and 6 bases from J, the junction kept 1 base outside the gene matches. This CDR3 is CASTGGDTQYF. The DNA of the CDR3 is TGTGCCAGCACCGGGGGGGATACGCAGTATTTT.

A few counts support this clone. The chain couples TRBV6-1 to TRBJ2-7; weak D call: TRBD2 (6 bases). The CDR3 contains 13 residues. V was trimmed by 6 bases and J by 1 base, leaving 10 bases between them. CDR1 and CDR2 (germline): MNHNS, SASEGT. Written as DNA, the CDR3 is TGTGCCAGCAGCCGGGACTGGTCCTACGAGCAGTACTTC. Protein: CASSRDWSYEQYF.

This chain joins TRBV12-5 and TRBJ2-3; 8 nucleotides agree with TRBD2. This CDR3 has 14 residues. The germline gives CDR1 LGHNT, CDR2 FRNRAP. J lost 1 base, V lost 7 bases, and 4 bases had no gene match. This CDR3 is CASASGGRTDTQYF. DNA of the CDR3: TGTGCTAGTGCTTCGGGGGGGCGCACAGATACGCAGTATTTT. Filled out from reference TRBV12-5 and TRBJ2-3, the complete variable domain reads DARVTQTPRHKVTEMGQEVTMRCQPILGHNTVFWYRQTMMQGLELLAYFRNRAPLDDSGMPKDRFSAEMPDATLATLKIQPSEPRDSAVYFCASASGGRTDTQYFGPGTRLTVL.

The chain uses TRBV6-5 and TRBJ2-7; D is undetermined. V lost 5 bases to trimming and J lost 4 bases, with 6 bases between them. The CDR3 sequence is 11 residues long. Per the germline V gene, CDR1 is MNHEY and CDR2 is SVGAGI. The CDR3 loop reads CASSERYEQYF. CDR3 nucleotide sequence: TGTGCCAGCAGTGAGAGGTACGAGCAGTACTTC.

This chain joins TRBV9 and TRBJ2-1; TRBD2 matches 14 bases. Per the germline V gene, CDR1 is SGDLS and CDR2 is YYNGEE. CDR3 length: 20 amino acids. The J segment lost 1 base and the V segment lost 2 bases, leaving 11 bases of the junction unmatched. CDR3 amino acids: CASSVPGTSGSLGSYNEQFF. The CDR3 DNA reads as TGTGCCAGCAGCGTTCCCGGGACTAGCGGGAGTTTAGGGTCCTACAATGAGCAGTTCTTC.

Here the CDR3 DNA reads TGTGCCAGTAGTAATCTGGTAGGGAGGAACACTGAAGCTTTCTTT. Protein: CASSNLVGRNTEAFF. The genes are TRBV19 and TRBJ1-1; D not certain. CDR3 length: 15 amino acids. V lost 4 bases to trimming and J lost 1 base, with 13 bases between them. Per germline, CDR1 LNHDA and CDR2 SQIVND (reference sequence).